This T cell receptor beta chain was captured by sequencing in a study of T cells in localized non-small cell lung cancer. Concerning this clone itself: Its antigen is not known.

The length of the CDR3 is 12 residues. V was shortened by 2 bases and J by 5 bases, with 7 bases between the two germline ends. Germline loops: CDR1 SEHNR, CDR2 FQNEAQ (reference sequence). Broader study findings: Heterogeneity remains possible, as sequencing covered one tumor region only. There were a median roughly 54 of the top 100 tumor clones appearing in adjacent lung. Measurement of T cell clonality placed uninvolved adjacent lung highest, above the level in tumor.

Repertoires were generated with immunoSEQ multiplex PCR, while TCRdb's copy carries only in-frame clones and drops some. In the table there are 58,000 or so clones, roughly 90% of which are singletons. The chain joins TRBV7-9 to TRBJ2-7; no firm D call. This clonotype originated in a woman aged 40-69 years with stage I lung adenocarcinoma. This material consisted of peripheral blood, taken before any cancer treatment. The CDR3 bases are TGTGCCAGCAGCTTAATCAGGCACGAGCAGTACTTC. It yields the protein CASSLIRHEQYF.